This T cell receptor beta chain was sequenced in a study of post-analysis software for immune sequencing data. Looked up from germline, CDR1 is KGHDR and CDR2 is SFDVKD. Trimming took off 5 bases at V and 6 bases at J, with 14 bases between the two ends. The CDR3 totals 14 residues. This clonotype was recorded a few times. Its antigen is still unknown. cDNA libraries of TCR beta carried unique molecular identifiers. Each CDR3 protein is one row after TCRdb ran MiXCR on the PCR reads. The sample records hundreds of thousands of distinct CDR3 sequences, 25% to 30% being singletons. Study-wide results and limits: A few TRBV segments appeared more often in patients than in controls, and TRBV5-6, TRBV5-1 and TRBV20-1 were among these.

Sequencing was done on a sample of blood. This chain connects TRBV24-1 to TRBJ2-3; D perhaps matches TRBD1 (5 bases). The clonotype was recovered from a girl aged 10 to 17 with multiple sclerosis. CDR3 nucleotide sequence: TGTGCCACCAGTGTTTGGGGCGGTGTGGATACGCAGTATTTT. Protein product: CATSVWGGVDTQYF.